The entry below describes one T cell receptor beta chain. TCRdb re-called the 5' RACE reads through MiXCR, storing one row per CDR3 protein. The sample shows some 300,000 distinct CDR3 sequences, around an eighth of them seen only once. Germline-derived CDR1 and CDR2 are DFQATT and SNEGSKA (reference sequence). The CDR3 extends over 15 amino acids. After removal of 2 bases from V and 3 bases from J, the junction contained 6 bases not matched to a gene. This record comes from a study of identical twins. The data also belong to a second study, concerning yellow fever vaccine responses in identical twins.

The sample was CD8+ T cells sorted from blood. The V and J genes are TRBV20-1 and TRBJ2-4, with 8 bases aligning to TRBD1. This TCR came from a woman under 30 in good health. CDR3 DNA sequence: TGCAGTGCTAGACAGGGGGCGAAGGACAAAAACATTCAGTACTTC. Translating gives CSARQGAKDKNIQYF.